These 13 T cell receptor beta chains were all obtained from the same sample, sequenced in a study of shared clonotypes between healthy human individuals. Only in-frame clones appear in the TCRdb table, and some are missing; sequencing was by immunoSEQ multiplex PCR. The sample yields 2 million or so clones, 85% to 95% seen once. Sequencing was performed on naive CD4+ T cells sorted from blood. Sample subset: CD45RA+ positively selected. The receptors come from a man aged 18 to 30 in good health.

The table lists this clone with a few counts. This CDR3 is also generated by other DNA sequences in the sample. V gene TRBV30 combines with J gene TRBJ2-5; D is undetermined. The CDR3 has 11 residues. Between the trimmed V and J ends, which lost 1 base and 0 bases, there was a span of 0 bases. The germline CDR1 and CDR2 sequences are GTSNPN and SVGIG (reference sequence). The DNA of the CDR3 is TGTGCCTGGAGTGACCAAGAGACCCAGTACTTC. As protein: CAWSDQETQYF.

This clone was seen only a few times. The V call is TRBV19, the J call TRBJ2-7; no reliable D call. Trimming removed 6 bases from V and 3 bases from J, with 15 bases in between. Looked up from germline, CDR1 is LNHDA and CDR2 is SQIVND (reference sequence). This CDR3 is 14 amino acids long. This chain's CDR3 is CASRYSGKGYEQYF. In nucleotides, the CDR3 is TGTGCCAGTAGGTACAGTGGAAAGGGCTACGAGCAGTACTTC.

This clone was recorded only once. A much larger clone lies one base from this, so it may be a read error. The chain is built from TRBV30 and TRBJ1-1; D is undetermined. This CDR3 contains 15 residues. The V end lost 1 base, the J end lost 0 bases, and 12 bases lay between the germline ends. Looked up from germline, CDR1 is GTSNPN and CDR2 is SVGIG (reference sequence). CDR3 in DNA: TGTGCCTGGAGTGCACCAGGAAAAATGAACACTGAAGCTTTCTTT. As protein: CAWSAPGKMNTEAFF.

This chain connects TRBV7-2 to TRBJ2-2; 7 bases match TRBD1. CDR3 length: 14 amino acids. V dropped 1 base and J dropped 6; count of bases not matched to a gene: 2. The germline CDR1 and CDR2 sequences are SGHTA and FQGNSA. In DNA form, the CDR3 reads TGTGCCAGCAGCTTAGACAGGGGTGCCGGGGAGCTGTTTTTT. Translating it yields CASSLDRGAGELFF. Combining the CDR3 with reference TRBV7-2 and TRBJ2-2 gives the whole variable domain GAGVSQSPSNKVTEKGKDVELRCDPISGHTALYWYRQSLGQGLEFLIYFQGNSAPDKSGLPSDRFSAERTGGSVSTLTIQRTQQEDSAVYLCASSLDRGAGELFFGEGSRLTVL.

This chain joins TRBV11-1 and TRBJ1-1, with D unclear. Germline V gene lookup returns CDR1 SGHAT and CDR2 FQDESV (reference sequence). The CDR3 is 14 amino acids. The V end was cut by 1 base, the J end by 5 bases, with 11 bases between. CDR3 sequence reads: CASSLVVGWTEAFF. For the CDR3, the DNA is TGTGCCAGCAGCTTAGTGGTAGGGTGGACTGAAGCTTTCTTT.

CDR3 nucleotide sequence: TGTGCCAGCAGTAGATCGGACAGGGGGCAATACGAGCAGTACTTC. Its protein product is CASSRSDRGQYEQYF. The chain links TRBV6-5 to TRBJ2-7; 11 nucleotides line up with TRBD1. The CDR3 covers 15 residues. V lost 5 bases, J lost 4 bases, and 7 bases stayed unmatched. The germline gives CDR1 MNHEY, CDR2 SVGAGI.

J is TRBJ1-1 and V is TRBV5-1; tentative D call: TRBD1 (5 bases). Germline V gene data show CDR1 as SGHRS and CDR2 as YFSETQ. This CDR3 comprises 11 residues. The germline V and J ends were trimmed by 8 bases and 3 bases, with 8 bases remaining between them. The CDR3: CASKGDTEAFF. CDR3 bases: TGCGCCAGTAAAGGGGACACTGAAGCTTTCTTT.

As concerns this clone: Different DNA sequences within this sample yield the same CDR3. The V call is TRBV5-1, the J call TRBJ2-5; 8 bases are a match to TRBD2. Losses at the gene ends were 5 bases for V and 2 bases for J; bases not matched to a gene: 2. Germline CDR1 and CDR2: SGHRS and YFSETQ. The CDR3 totals 13 residues. The CDR3: CASSRGGQETQYF. The CDR3 DNA reads as TGCGCCAGCAGTCGGGGGGGTCAAGAGACCCAGTACTTC.

This chain links TRBV19 with TRBJ2-4; 9 bases are shared with TRBD1. With 8 bases clipped from V and 6 bases from J, the junction kept 2 bases outside the gene matches. The CDR3 has 12 residues. Germline assignment: CDR1 LNHDA and CDR2 SQIVND (reference sequence). This chain's CDR3 is CASGGQGNIQYF. In DNA, the CDR3 is TGTGCCAGTGGGGGACAGGGAAACATTCAGTACTTC. The full variable domain, rest sourced from reference TRBV19 and TRBJ2-4, is DGGITQSPKYLFRKEGQNVTLSCEQNLNHDAMYWYRQDPGQGLRLIYYSQIVNDFQKGDIAEGYSVSREKKESFPLTVTSAQKNPTAFYLCASGGQGNIQYFGAGTRLSVL.

The chain carries TRBV10-2 and TRBJ1-3; perhaps TRBD1 as D (5 bases). This CDR3 is 14 amino acids long. The V gene's germline CDR1 is WSHSY and CDR2 SAAADI. V was cut by 5 bases and J by 4 bases, with 12 bases left in between. CDR3 loop: CASSPGTPGNTIYF. CDR3 sequence (DNA): TGCGCCAGCAGTCCCGGGACCCCAGGAAACACCATATATTTT.

To note about this clone: Other DNA sequences in this sample translate to the same CDR3. V usage is TRBV11-2 and J usage is TRBJ2-5, with TRBD2 as a possible D gene (6 bases). Between the trimmed V and J ends, which lost 5 bases and 2 bases, there was a span of 9 bases. The germline gives CDR1 SGHAT, CDR2 FQNNGV. CDR3 length: 13 residues. The CDR3 loop is CASSPGGQETQYF. As DNA, the CDR3 is TGTGCCAGCAGCCCCGGGGGACAAGAGACCCAGTACTTC.

The genes are TRBV9 and TRBJ2-3, with D possibly matching TRBD2 (6 bases). Looked up from germline, CDR1 is SGDLS and CDR2 is YYNGEE. This CDR3 has 17 residues. Trimming shortened V by 5 bases and J by 8 bases, and 27 bases separated the two germline ends. This chain's CDR3 is CASSPGGVTLGDPTQYF. The CDR3 DNA is TGTGCCAGCAGTCCCGGAGGGGTGACTCTTGGGGATCCTACGCAGTATTTT.

In regard to this clone: Additional DNA sequences in this sample encode the identical CDR3. The chain carries TRBV11-2 and TRBJ1-3, with no clear D. The CDR3 covers 13 residues. V gave up 5 bases and J gave up 4 bases, with 9 bases separating them. The germline V gene encodes CDR1 SGHAT and CDR2 FQNNGV. The DNA for the CDR3 is TGTGCCAGCAGCCTTGCGGGGGGAAACACCATATATTTT. The encoded protein is CASSLAGGNTIYF.